The entry that follows covers one T cell receptor (beta chain) sequence. The target antigen is unknown. This entry is derived from a study of metastatic and nonmetastatic thyroid tumors. Study background: Thyroid patients, malignant and benign, had repertoires compared across blood and tumor or nodule tissue. General study results and limits: Patients with malignant thyroid tumors reportedly had significantly higher TCR beta diversity than those with benign nodules, in blood and tumor.

Germline lookup yields CDR1 SGHDN and CDR2 FVKESK. Trimming stripped 3 bases from V and 3 bases from J, with 10 bases between. This CDR3 spans 14 amino acids. Each patient came to thyroid surgery without any prior treatment (of any kind). As processed by the authors: For papillary thyroid cancer, a distant-metastasis classifier was constructed from CDR3 differences observed across clinicopathological groups. TCRdb called clones again from the PCR reads with MiXCR. The V and J calls were not made by the authors but by TCRdb's processing. The sample carries 20,000 to 30,000 clones, under 30% recorded once.

The V call is TRBV14, the J call TRBJ2-3, with D possibly TRBD2 on 5 matching bases. The sequence derives from a female donor with papillary thyroid cancer or a benign thyroid nodule (not recorded which). Some clones in this sample may be carry-over from other donors' samples. Sequencing input: blood. The CDR3, as DNA: TGTGCCAGCAGCCAGTCCCGGGGTACAGATACGCAGTATTTT. Its translation: CASSQSRGTDTQYF.